This T cell receptor beta chain was sequenced in a study of cytomegalovirus exposure and HLA in healthy donors. About this clone itself: Its specificity is unknown.

Findings and caveats of the study: The tendency of first-cohort TCR clusters to co-occur in the roughly 120 validation repertoires was the finding of a later analysis. The study labeled more than 150 TCR beta chains cytomegalovirus-associated.

The donors were in the roughly 130-subject validation cohort, distinct from the roughly 670-subject first cohort. V was clipped by 5 bases and J by 1 base, with 10 bases between them. CDR3 length: 15 amino acids. Germline values: CDR1 SGHKS, CDR2 YYEKEE (reference sequence). Profiled with immunoSEQ multiplex PCR; TCRdb holds only in-frame clones, not every one. Of 140,000 to 150,000 clones in the sample, about nine tenths are singletons; the top ten hold under 5%. The sequencing input was PBMCs. The sequence was collected from a man between 18 and 35 years old in good health and CMV-seropositive. This sequence joins TRBV5-5 and TRBJ2-6; D is unresolved. In DNA form, the CDR3 reads TGTGCCAGCAGTCCTTACAGTTCTGGGGCCAACGTCCTGACTTTC. Amino acid sequence: CASSPYSSGANVLTF.